This T cell receptor (beta chain) was sequenced in a study of early stage breast cancer tumors. Study information: ER+/PR+/HER2- status applied to about 70% of the 16 invasive breast tumors. Each sample averaged approximately 10-fold read coverage. Overall study findings and caveats: Enriched TCRB sequences shared across patients were mostly commonly generated sequences.

With regard to this clone: Its target is unknown.

CDR1 and CDR2 from the germline V gene are SGHRS and YFSETQ. V was clipped by 0 bases and J by 4 bases; unmatched bases: 4. The CDR3 runs 17 residues. Blood replicates held 0.5 ug DNA, tumor or normal breast around 1.5 ug, two each. TCRdb keeps only in-frame clones here, not all; method: immunoSEQ multiplex PCR. The data show some 41,000 clones, with around 73% seen just once and roughly 7.9% held by the top ten. This chain uses TRBV5-1 with TRBJ1-4, with 12 bases matching TRBD1. This sequence originates from a person aged 45 to 59 with breast cancer. The sequenced sample was blood. CDR3 protein: CASSLEGQGAINEKLFF. The CDR3 DNA reads TGCGCCAGCAGCTTGGAGGGACAGGGGGCAATTAATGAAAAACTGTTTTTT.